Below, 3 T cell receptor beta chains from the same sample are listed, as sequenced in a study of identical twins. MiXCR, applied by TCRdb to the 5' RACE reads, yields one record per CDR3 protein. Among about 890,000 distinct CDR3 sequences listed, roughly 12% were seen once. These same records also appear under a second study, on yellow fever vaccine responses in identical twins.

Source material: PBMCs. The receptors originated from a woman under 30 in good health.

V and J are TRBV15 and TRBJ2-1; 7 bases are shared with TRBD2. The length of the CDR3 is 16 residues. V was pared by 1 base and J by 3 bases, with 6 bases of the junction left unmatched. Germline values: CDR1 LNHNV, CDR2 YYDKDF (reference sequence). Here the CDR3 DNA reads TGTGCCACCAGCAGAGTATTGTCTAGCGGCTACAATGAGCAGTTCTTC. Translation: CATSRVLSSGYNEQFF.

This clonotype has just a few counts. The rearrangement links TRBV10-1 to TRBJ2-7, with unresolved D. This CDR3 is built from 14 residues. Germline assignment: CDR1 WNHNN and CDR2 SYGVQD (reference sequence). The V end lost 0 bases, the J end lost 2 bases, and 8 bases lay between the germline ends. The CDR3 region has the DNA TGCGCCAGCAGTGAGTCGGACGACGCCTACGAGCAGTACTTC. Translation gives CASSESDDAYEQYF.

The V and J genes are TRBV6-5 and TRBJ2-7, with 10 positions matching TRBD1. V shed 1 base and J 3 bases; nucleotides not matched to a gene: 6. The CDR3 runs 16 residues. Germline V gene data show CDR1 as MNHEY and CDR2 as SVGAGI. Here the CDR3 reads CASSYYHGTGDYEQYF. In DNA form, the CDR3 reads TGTGCCAGCAGTTACTACCACGGGACAGGGGACTACGAGCAGTACTTC.